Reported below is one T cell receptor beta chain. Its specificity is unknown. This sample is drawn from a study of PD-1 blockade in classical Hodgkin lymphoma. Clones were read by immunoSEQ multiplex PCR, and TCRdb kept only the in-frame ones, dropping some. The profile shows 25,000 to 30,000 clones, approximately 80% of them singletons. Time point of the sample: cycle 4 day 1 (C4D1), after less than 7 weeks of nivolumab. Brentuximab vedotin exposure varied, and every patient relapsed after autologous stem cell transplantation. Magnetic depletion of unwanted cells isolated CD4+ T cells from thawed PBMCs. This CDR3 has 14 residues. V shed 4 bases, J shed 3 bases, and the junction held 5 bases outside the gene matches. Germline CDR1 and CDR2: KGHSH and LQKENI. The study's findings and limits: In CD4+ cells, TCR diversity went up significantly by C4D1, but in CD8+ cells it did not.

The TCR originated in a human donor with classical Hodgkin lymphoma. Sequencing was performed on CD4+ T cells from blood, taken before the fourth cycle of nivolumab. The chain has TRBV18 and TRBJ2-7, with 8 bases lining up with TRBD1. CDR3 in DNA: TGTGCCAGCTCACTCGGACAGGGAAGCTACGAGCAGTACTTC. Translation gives CASSLGQGSYEQYF.